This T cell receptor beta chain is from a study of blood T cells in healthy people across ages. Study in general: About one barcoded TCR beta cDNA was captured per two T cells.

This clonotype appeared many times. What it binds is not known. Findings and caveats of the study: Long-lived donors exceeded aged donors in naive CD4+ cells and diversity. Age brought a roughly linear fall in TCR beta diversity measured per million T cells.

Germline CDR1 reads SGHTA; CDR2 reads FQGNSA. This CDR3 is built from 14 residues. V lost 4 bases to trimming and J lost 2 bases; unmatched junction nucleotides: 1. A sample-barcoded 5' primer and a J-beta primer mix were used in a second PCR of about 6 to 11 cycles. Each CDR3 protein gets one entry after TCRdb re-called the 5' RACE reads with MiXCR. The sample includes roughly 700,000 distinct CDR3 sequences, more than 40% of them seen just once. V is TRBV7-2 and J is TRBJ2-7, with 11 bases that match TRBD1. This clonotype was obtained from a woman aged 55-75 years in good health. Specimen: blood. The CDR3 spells CASSSGQGAYEQYF. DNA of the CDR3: TGTGCCAGCAGCTCGGGACAGGGGGCCTACGAGCAGTACTTC. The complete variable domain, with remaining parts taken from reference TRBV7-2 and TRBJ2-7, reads GAGVSQSPSNKVTEKGKDVELRCDPISGHTALYWYRQSLGQGLEFLIYFQGNSAPDKSGLPSDRFSAERTGGSVSTLTIQRTQQEDSAVYLCASSSGQGAYEQYFGPGTRLTVT.